This TCR beta chain emerged from a study of shared clonotypes between healthy human individuals. After removal of 6 bases from V and 10 bases from J, the junction contained 4 bases not matched to a gene. This CDR3 comprises 12 residues. The germline V gene encodes CDR1 SGHTA and CDR2 FQGTGA. Genomic DNA of unsorted samples came from roughly 90 million PBMCs. Clones were read by immunoSEQ multiplex PCR, and TCRdb kept only the in-frame ones, dropping some. This sample yields 450,000 to 600,000 clones, of which around 74% are seen a single time; around 13% belongs to the top ten. The sample consisted of PBMCs. The source is a woman between 40 and 55 years old in good health. Some clones in this sample may be carry-over from other donors' samples. J is TRBJ2-1 and V is TRBV7-3; 9 nucleotides align to TRBD1. The CDR3 DNA sequence: TGTGCCAGCAGTCAAGGGACAGGGGAGCAGTTCTTC. Translation: CASSQGTGEQFF.